This entry lists 13 T cell receptor beta chains sequenced from one sample in a study of cytomegalovirus exposure and HLA in healthy donors. This PCR relied on a set of 60 Vbeta primers and 13 Jbeta primers. The assay was immunoSEQ multiplex PCR, and TCRdb's table has in-frame clones only and misses some. The repertoire has 150,000 to 200,000 clones, around 79% of them found once; the top ten carry about 1.6%. The sample taken for sequencing was PBMCs. The receptors were sampled from a woman aged 45-65 years in good health and CMV-seronegative.

In its sample, this clone was seen once. This sequence joins TRBV7-9 and TRBJ2-7, with D perhaps TRBD1 (6 bases). Trimming pared 1 base from V and 2 bases from J, leaving 12 bases between. The CDR3 is 15 amino acids. The germline V gene has CDR1 SEHNR and CDR2 FQNEAQ (reference sequence). The CDR3 DNA follows: TGTGCCAGCAGCTTAGAAGGGGGAAGGGCCTACGAGCAGTACTTC. It yields the protein CASSLEGGRAYEQYF.

This clone was recorded once. The sample contains more than one DNA sequence encoding this CDR3. The V gene is TRBV13, the J gene TRBJ2-7; 7 bases fit TRBD1. CDR3 length: 15 amino acids. V trimming: 0 bases; J trimming: 5 bases; junction bases outside the gene matches: 7. The germline V gene has CDR1 PRHDT and CDR2 FYEKMQ (reference sequence). In DNA, the CDR3 is TGTGCCAGCAGCTTAGGCAGACAGGGCAGCAACGAGCAGTACTTC. Protein product: CASSLGRQGSNEQYF.

V and J are TRBV18 and TRBJ1-3; D possibly corresponds to TRBD1 (6 bases). The CDR3 extends over 13 amino acids. Germline V lookup: CDR1 KGHSH, CDR2 LQKENI. The V and J ends lost 8 bases and 3 bases respectively, with 11 bases between them. The CDR3 DNA is TGTGCCAGCAACAGGGACATTGGAAACACCATATATTTT. Amino acids: CASNRDIGNTIYF.

Only a few counts were recorded for this clone. The gene calls are TRBV2 and TRBJ1-5; weak D call: TRBD1 (5 bases). CDR1 and CDR2 from the germline V gene are SNHLY and FYNNEI. The V and J ends lost 4 bases and 0 bases respectively, with 16 bases between them. The CDR3 sequence is 17 residues long. DNA of the CDR3: TGTGCCAGCAGTGGACAGAACCCCTCTAATAGCAATCAGCCCCAGCATTTT. Translating gives CASSGQNPSNSNQPQHF.

This chain joins TRBV7-9 and TRBJ2-5; TRBD2 agrees at 7 bases. The CDR3 has 16 amino acids. With 5 bases clipped from V and 1 base from J, the junction kept 10 bases outside the gene matches. In germline, CDR1 is SEHNR, CDR2 FQNEAQ (reference sequence). The CDR3 region is CASSHPSGASQETQYF. DNA of the CDR3: TGTGCCAGCAGCCACCCCAGCGGGGCATCCCAAGAGACCCAGTACTTC. The full variable domain, with the rest looked up from reference TRBV7-9 and TRBJ2-5, is DTGVSQNPRHKITKRGQNVTFRCDPISEHNRLYWYRQTLGQGPEFLTYFQNEAQLEKSRLLSDRFSAERPKGSFSTLEIQRTEQGDSAMYLCASSHPSGASQETQYFGPGTRLLVL.

A few counts support this clone. The chain combines TRBV4-1 with TRBJ2-7, with D possibly being TRBD1 (6 bases). Per the germline V gene, CDR1 is MGHRA and CDR2 is YSYEKL. Trimming shortened V by 3 bases and J by 2 bases, and 14 bases separated the two germline ends. The CDR3 extends over 15 amino acids. CDR3 amino acids: CASSQQGSNPYEQYF. Written as DNA, the CDR3 is TGCGCCAGCAGCCAGCAGGGGTCAAATCCCTACGAGCAGTACTTC.

V gene TRBV10-3 combines with J gene TRBJ1-2; 8 bases are shared with TRBD1. CDR3 length: 12 residues. Germline loops: CDR1 ENHRY, CDR2 SYGVKD. J was trimmed by 8 bases and V by 5 bases; bases with no gene match: 4. The CDR3 loop is CAISSGGAGYTF. The DNA for the CDR3 is TGTGCCATCAGTTCAGGGGGCGCAGGCTACACCTTC.

In this sample, this clone turned up once. The rearrangement uses TRBV7-2 and TRBJ2-5, with 14 positions matching TRBD2. The CDR3 sequence is 18 residues long. J gave up 7 bases and V 5 bases, and 15 bases lay outside the gene matches. Germline V gene sequence: CDR1 SGHTA, CDR2 FQGNSA. CDR3 residues: CASSPRGTSGSGLGTQYF. Here the CDR3 DNA reads TGTGCCAGCAGCCCTAGGGGGACTAGCGGGAGCGGGTTGGGGACCCAGTACTTC.

V is TRBV7-8 and J is TRBJ2-3, with 7 bases lining up with TRBD2. CDR3 length: 16 residues. The germline gives CDR1 SGHVS, CDR2 FQNEAQ. V shed 2 bases and J 2 bases; nucleotides not matched to a gene: 7. For the CDR3, the DNA is TGTGCCAGCAGCTTATTCCTAGCGGCCTACACAGATACGCAGTATTTT. Its translation: CASSLFLAAYTDTQYF.

V gene TRBV9 combines with J gene TRBJ2-4, with D possibly being TRBD2 (7 bases). The CDR3 has 16 amino acids. V was cut by 4 bases and J by 0 bases, with 14 bases left in between. CDR1 SGDLS and CDR2 YYNGEE come from the germline V gene. Here the CDR3 DNA reads TGTGCCAGCAGCCCTGGGGGGGCTCTAGCCAAAAACATTCAGTACTTC. Its protein product is CASSPGGALAKNIQYF.

This clone was observed a single time. The rearrangement uses TRBV19 and TRBJ1-5, with 7 bases identical to TRBD1. The germline V gene has CDR1 LNHDA and CDR2 SQIVND (reference sequence). The CDR3 has 15 amino acids. Trimming at V came to 7 bases and at J to 2 bases, leaving 8 bases not matched to a gene. Here the CDR3 reads CASTDRGHGNQPQHF. In DNA form, the CDR3 reads TGTGCCAGTACCGATAGGGGGCATGGCAATCAGCCCCAGCATTTT. Variable domain in full (rest from reference TRBV19 and TRBJ1-5): DGGITQSPKYLFRKEGQNVTLSCEQNLNHDAMYWYRQDPGQGLRLIYYSQIVNDFQKGDIAEGYSVSREKKESFPLTVTSAQKNPTAFYLCASTDRGHGNQPQHFGDGTRLSIL.

The gene calls are TRBV7-2 and TRBJ1-2, with 7 bases lining up with TRBD1. CDR3 length: 17 residues. In germline, CDR1 is SGHTA, CDR2 FQGNSA. With V trimmed by 2 bases and J by 7 bases, 16 bases remained unmatched. CDR3 bases: TGTGCCAGCAGCTTATACCAAGGTCGACAGGGTCTGGGTGGCTACACCTTC. Translated, it gives CASSLYQGRQGLGGYTF.

This clone was found a few times. This chain uses TRBV5-1 with TRBJ2-2; 8 bases agree with TRBD1. The CDR3 length is 14 residues. Germline V CDR1 and CDR2: SGHRS, YFSETQ. The V gene end was trimmed by 3 bases and the J gene end by 7 bases; junction bases not matched to a gene: 5. CDR3: CASSYTGGYGELFF. For the CDR3, the DNA is TGCGCCAGCAGCTACACAGGGGGTTACGGGGAGCTGTTTTTT.